This passage covers 6 T cell receptor beta chains from one sample sequenced in a study of shared clonotypes between healthy human individuals. The assay was immunoSEQ multiplex PCR, and TCRdb's table has in-frame clones only and misses some. The sample includes 2 million to 2.5 million clones, roughly 94% of them seen just once. Sequenced: naive CD4+ T cells sorted from blood. Subset denoted: CD45RA+ positively selected. The receptor set was obtained from a man aged 18 to 29 in good health.

The chain has TRBV28 and TRBJ1-3, with TRBD1 identical over 7 bases. V dropped 6 bases and J dropped 4; count of bases not matched to a gene: 6. From germline, CDR1 is MDHEN and CDR2 SYDVKM. This CDR3 contains 14 residues. The CDR3 region is CASRRQGGGNTIYF. The DNA of the CDR3 is TGTGCCAGCAGGAGACAGGGAGGCGGAAACACCATATATTTT.

The V gene is TRBV28, the J gene TRBJ1-6; D not certain. V dropped 2 bases and J dropped 7 bases, with 12 bases sitting between them. CDR1 and CDR2 (germline): MDHEN, SYDVKM. The CDR3 has 15 residues. The CDR3 nucleotides read TGTGCCAGCAGTTTACAAGGGATAGGGAATTCACCCCTCCACTTT. It codes for CASSLQGIGNSPLHF. The full variable domain, in which reference TRBV28 and TRBJ1-6 provide the parts outside the CDR3, is DVKVTQSSRYLVKRTGEKVFLECVQDMDHENMFWYRQDPGLGLRLIYFSYDVKMKEKGDIPEGYSVSREKKERFSLILESASTNQTSMYLCASSLQGIGNSPLHFGNGTRLTVT.

The V and J genes are TRBV6-5 and TRBJ1-1; no firm D call. This CDR3 has 13 residues. The V and J ends lost 4 bases and 6 bases respectively, with 12 bases between them. The germline V gene has CDR1 MNHEY and CDR2 SVGAGI. The DNA for the CDR3 is TGTGCCAGCAGTTTAGCGGGTTGGGCTGAAGCTTTCTTT. Encoded protein: CASSLAGWAEAFF.

The chain joins TRBV10-1 to TRBJ1-2, with 9 bases fitting TRBD1. CDR3 size: 14 residues. Germline CDR1 and CDR2: WNHNN and SYGVQD (reference sequence). The CDR3 here is CVHSRDRDNYGYTF. DNA of the CDR3: TGCGTACACTCCCGGGACAGGGATAACTATGGCTACACCTTC.

The V gene is TRBV20-1, the J gene TRBJ1-2; D gene ambiguous. V shed 4 bases and J shed 8 bases, with 11 bases lying between them. The CDR3 loop spans 11 amino acids. CDR1 is DFQATT and CDR2 is SNEGSKA in the germline V gene (reference sequence). In DNA, the CDR3 is TGCAGTGCTAATTCGGTTGGAGGCTACACCTTC. Translating gives CSANSVGGYTF.

This clone was seen a single time. The CDR3 region is CASSLRDREGETQYF. CDR3 sequence (DNA): TGTGCCAGCAGCTTACGGGACAGGGAGGGGGAGACCCAGTACTTC. J is TRBJ2-5 and V is TRBV7-2, with TRBD1 matching 9 bases. CDR3 length equals 15 residues. Germline values: CDR1 SGHTA, CDR2 FQGNSA. J gave up 5 bases and V 2 bases, and 6 bases lay outside the gene matches.